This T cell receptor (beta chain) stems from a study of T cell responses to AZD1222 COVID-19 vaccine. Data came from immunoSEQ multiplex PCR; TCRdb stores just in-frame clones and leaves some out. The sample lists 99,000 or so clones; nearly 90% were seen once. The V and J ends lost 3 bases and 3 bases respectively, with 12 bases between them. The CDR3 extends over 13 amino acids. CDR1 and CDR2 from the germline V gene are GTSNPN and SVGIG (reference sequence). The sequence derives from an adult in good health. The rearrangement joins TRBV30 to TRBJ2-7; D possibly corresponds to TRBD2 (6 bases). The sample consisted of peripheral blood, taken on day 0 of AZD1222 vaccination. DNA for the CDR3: TGTGCCTGGAGGTCCTTCGGGGGCTACGAGCAGTACGTC. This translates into CAWRSFGGYEQYV.